This T cell receptor beta chain was documented in a study of graft-versus-host responses after intestinal transplantation. Across the study: Multivisceral, liver-intestinal, or isolated intestinal grafts went to recipients. Among the recipients, all got anti-thymocyte globulin induction and then tacrolimus and steroids for two to four years.

Study results and caveats: Some patients had graft-donor T cell macrochimerism, and their allografts showed high graft-versus-host to host-versus-graft clonal ratios.

Turning to this clone: Its antigen is still unknown.

Method: immunoSEQ multiplex PCR; TCRdb's copy keeps in-frame clones and lacks some. The sample has some 15,000 clones, around 94% seen once. Material: PBMCs, obtained 9 days after transplant. This sequence originates from a human patient who received an intestinal transplant, so some T cells may come from the graft donor.

The CDR3: CASSGRAYEQYF. The CDR3 DNA reads TGTGCCTCCTCGGGGAGGGCCTACGAGCAGTACTTC. The chain is built from TRBV27 and TRBJ2-7; TRBD2 aligns across 7 bases. The germline V gene encodes CDR1 MNHEY and CDR2 SMNVEV (reference sequence). The CDR3 is made up of 12 amino acids. V shed 11 bases, J shed 2 bases, and the junction held 6 bases outside the gene matches.